Below, 17 T cell receptor beta chains from the same sample are listed, as sequenced in a study of T-cell memory formation after mild COVID-19. TCRdb independently ran MiXCR on the 5' RACE reads; one entry per CDR3 protein. The sample shows roughly 250,000 distinct CDR3 sequences, roughly 15% of them seen only once. The sample taken for sequencing was PBMCs or a T cell subset sorted from them (not recorded which). These receptors all stem from a man between 18 and 29 years old who had mild COVID-19 (a few samples of this study predate the infection). Cell type and time point are not known.

J is TRBJ2-2 and V is TRBV6-6; no firm D call. Germline CDR1 MNHNY, CDR2 SVGAGI (reference sequence). Trimming shortened V by 3 bases and J by 6 bases, and 8 bases separated the two germline ends. The CDR3 runs 13 residues. The chain's CDR3 is CASSYLTAGELFF. In DNA, the CDR3 is TGTGCCAGCAGTTATCTTACAGCCGGGGAGCTGTTTTTT.

The table lists this clonotype with a few counts. The chain is built from TRBV20-1 and TRBJ1-5; 8 bases map to TRBD1. CDR1 and CDR2 from the germline V gene are DFQATT and SNEGSKA (reference sequence). Unmatched junction bases numbered 0, after V lost 1 base and J lost 1 base. The CDR3 runs 14 residues. CDR3: CSARGQGSNQPQHF. Written as DNA, the CDR3 is TGCAGTGCTAGAGGACAGGGGAGCAATCAGCCCCAGCATTTT.

This clonotype was counted a few times. This sequence joins TRBV4-1 and TRBJ2-5; D is undetermined. The ends were cut back, 2 bases at V and 2 bases at J, with 12 bases in the middle. The germline V gene has CDR1 MGHRA and CDR2 YSYEKL. The CDR3 consists of 15 residues. CDR3 nucleotide sequence: TGCGCCAGCAGCCAAAGTCTGACACTGCAAGAGACCCAGTACTTC. It yields the protein CASSQSLTLQETQYF.

A few counts support this clonotype. The chain carries TRBV6-5 and TRBJ2-7, with TRBD1 matching over 7 bases. V dropped 2 bases and J dropped 3; count of bases not matched to a gene: 1. The germline V gene has CDR1 MNHEY and CDR2 SVGAGI. This CDR3 has 13 amino acids. Here the CDR3 reads CASSYRTGYEQYV. CDR3 DNA sequence: TGTGCCAGCAGTTACCGGACAGGCTACGAGCAGTACGTC.

The chain couples TRBV4-1 to TRBJ2-3; 11 bases match TRBD1. The J segment lost 8 bases and the V segment lost 3 bases, leaving 10 bases of the junction unmatched. The length of the CDR3 is 16 residues. Germline CDR1 MGHRA, CDR2 YSYEKL. The chain's CDR3 is CASSHSGTGGGVTQYF. The CDR3 DNA reads as TGCGCCAGCAGCCATTCCGGGACAGGGGGGGGAGTTACGCAGTATTTT.

The J gene is TRBJ2-1, the V gene TRBV12-3 or TRBV12-4, with 7 positions matching TRBD1. Trimming at V came to 5 bases and at J to 15 bases, leaving 10 bases not matched to a gene. The CDR3 covers 12 residues. The CDR3: CASSPLTGLLFF. The CDR3 DNA is TGTGCCAGCAGTCCCCTGACAGGGTTGTTGTTCTTC.

This clonotype has at least ten counts. V usage is TRBV6-5 and J usage is TRBJ1-1; tentative D call: TRBD1 (5 bases). Germline-derived CDR1 and CDR2 are MNHEY and SVGAGI. V was pared by 6 bases and J by 11 bases, with 16 bases between. This CDR3 has 12 amino acids. The chain's CDR3 is CASSLRGGKAFF. The CDR3 DNA sequence: TGTGCCAGCAGCCTACGTGGGGGGAAGGCTTTCTTT.

This sequence joins TRBV5-6 and TRBJ2-5, with TRBD1 identical over 9 bases. The CDR3 spans 19 residues. The ends lost 0 bases at V and 0 bases at J; junction bases unmatched: 12. Germline-derived CDR1 and CDR2 are SGHDT and YYEEEE. DNA for the CDR3: TGTGCCAGCAGCTTGGTTGTACAGGGGGCAGCTCAGTACCAAGAGACCCAGTACTTC. It encodes CASSLVVQGAAQYQETQYF.

This chain joins TRBV7-3 and TRBJ1-6; 7 bases match TRBD1. Trimming removed 5 bases from V and 8 bases from J; junction bases left unmatched: 3. The V gene's germline CDR1 is SGHTA and CDR2 FQGTGA. This CDR3 region has 13 residues. CDR3 nucleotides: TGTGCCAGCAGCCCAGACAGGGATTCACCCCTCCACTTT. Amino acid sequence: CASSPDRDSPLHF.

This clonotype has more than one count but fewer than ten. J is TRBJ1-5 and V is TRBV5-4; 7 nucleotides match TRBD1. The CDR3 has 14 amino acids. V lost 0 bases, J lost 5 bases, and 2 bases stayed unmatched. The germline CDR1 and CDR2 sequences are SGHNT and YYREEE (reference sequence). The CDR3 DNA is TGTGCCAGCAGCTTGGCTGGACAGGATCAGCCCCAGCATTTT. Translation gives CASSLAGQDQPQHF.

The V and J genes are TRBV7-7 and TRBJ2-7; D gene uncertain. Germline values: CDR1 SSHAT, CDR2 FNYEAQ (reference sequence). This CDR3 contains 13 residues. CDR3 in amino acids: CASSFGFSYEQYV. The CDR3 DNA reads as TGTGCTAGCAGCTTCGGCTTCTCGTACGAGCAGTACGTC.

The chain employs TRBV9 and TRBJ2-2; the D is unclear. The CDR3 consists of 14 residues. V was shortened by 4 bases and J by 0 bases, with 7 bases between the two germline ends. CDR1 and CDR2 (germline): SGDLS, YYNGEE. The CDR3 DNA sequence: TGTGCCAGCAGCACCGGGCCGAACACCGGGGAGCTGTTTTTT. Its translation: CASSTGPNTGELFF.

A few counts support this clonotype. The gene calls are TRBV5-1 and TRBJ1-2; D not certain. Trimming stripped 1 base from V and 3 bases from J, with 13 bases between. CDR3 length equals 15 residues. Germline V gene sequence: CDR1 SGHRS, CDR2 YFSETQ. CDR3: CASSLSAREDYGYTF. The CDR3 nucleotides are TGCGCCAGCAGCTTGAGCGCCCGGGAAGACTATGGCTACACCTTC.

In its sample, this clonotype was seen many times. This sequence joins TRBV7-2 and TRBJ2-2; 7 bases align to TRBD2. Germline V gene lookup returns CDR1 SGHTA and CDR2 FQGNSA. The CDR3 totals 16 residues. J was trimmed by 0 bases and V by 6 bases; bases with no gene match: 7. This CDR3 reads CASSPPGLANTGELFF. The CDR3, as DNA: TGTGCCAGCAGTCCACCAGGACTAGCGAACACCGGGGAGCTGTTTTTT.

This clonotype has a handful of counts. The rearrangement joins TRBV6-2 or TRBV6-3 to TRBJ2-7; no definite D call. CDR1 is MNHEY, CDR2 SVGEGT, per germline. V was trimmed by 1 base and J by 0 bases, leaving 7 bases between them. This CDR3 spans 14 amino acids. The CDR3 bases are TGTGCCAGCAGTTACTTGGGCTACTCCTACGAGCAGTACGTC. It yields the protein CASSYLGYSYEQYV.

This clonotype was found a few times. This rearrangement joins TRBV2 to TRBJ2-2, with a weak D call TRBD2 (5 bases). V gave up 4 bases and J gave up 9 bases, with 15 bases separating them. Germline V gives CDR1 SNHLY, CDR2 FYNNEI. CDR3 length equals 14 residues. As DNA, the CDR3 is TGTGCCAGCAGTGTATTAGCGACCCTCAGGGAGCTGTTTTTT. Its translation: CASSVLATLRELFF.

This clonotype was observed a handful of times. The V call is TRBV7-9, the J call TRBJ2-2; D remains unclear. Between the trimmed V and J ends, which lost 5 bases and 7 bases, there was a span of 23 bases. CDR1 is SEHNR, CDR2 FQNEAQ, per germline (reference sequence). This CDR3 is built from 17 residues. CDR3 protein: CASSPPKLGRPFGELFF. The DNA of the CDR3 is TGTGCCAGCAGCCCCCCGAAGTTGGGAAGGCCGTTCGGGGAGCTGTTTTTT.